The 29 T cell receptor beta chains below all came from one sample that was sequenced in a study of beta chain features in type 1 diabetes. Investigators reverse transcribed all isolated RNA, so they sequenced expressed TCRB transcripts. Repertoires were generated with immunoSEQ multiplex PCR, while TCRdb's copy carries only in-frame clones and drops some. Of 400,000 to 500,000 clones in the sample, approximately 15% are singletons; the top ten hold 0.035% to 0.045%. The specimen was naive CD4+ T cells from blood. The receptors were gathered from a man aged 25 to 40 in good health.

In this sample, this clone turned up a few times. V usage is TRBV29-1 and J usage is TRBJ1-2; 11 nucleotides line up with TRBD1. V trimming: 8 bases; J trimming: 9 bases; junction bases outside the gene matches: 8. This CDR3 contains 12 residues. From germline, CDR1 is SQVTM and CDR2 ANQGSEA. CDR3 protein: CSILGDRGSYTF. The CDR3 DNA reads as TGCAGCATCCTTGGGGACAGGGGGAGCTACACCTTC.

This rearrangement joins TRBV5-1 to TRBJ2-5; D ambiguous. The CDR3 is 12 amino acids. Germline CDR1 and CDR2: SGHRS and YFSETQ. The germline V and J ends were trimmed by 0 bases and 6 bases, with 6 bases remaining between them. The CDR3 coding sequence is TGCGCCAGCAGCTTGGCCGAAAAGACCCAGTACTTC. Translated: CASSLAEKTQYF.

This chain links TRBV9 with TRBJ2-3; a weak D match, TRBD1 (6 bases). Trimming pared 0 bases from V and 2 bases from J, leaving 10 bases between. Germline CDR1 reads SGDLS; CDR2 reads YYNGEE. The CDR3 sequence is 15 residues long. Here the CDR3 reads CASSVGQGHTDTQYF. Here the CDR3 DNA reads TGTGCCAGCAGCGTAGGCCAGGGGCACACAGATACGCAGTATTTT.

V is TRBV29-1 and J is TRBJ1-2; D possibly corresponds to TRBD1 (6 bases). The CDR3 runs to 13 residues. Germline loops: CDR1 SQVTM, CDR2 ANQGSEA. The V end lost 7 bases, the J end lost 4 bases, and 16 bases lay between the germline ends. The CDR3 loop is CSAHDRLAYGYTF. The CDR3 coding sequence is TGCAGCGCTCACGACAGGCTAGCCTATGGCTACACCTTC.

This clone was seen a few times. J is TRBJ1-1 and V is TRBV13; the D gene is possibly TRBD1 (5 bases). V lost 5 bases and J 1 base, leaving 26 bases between the germline ends. Germline assignment: CDR1 PRHDT and CDR2 FYEKMQ (reference sequence). The CDR3 is made up of 19 amino acids. The CDR3 region has the DNA TGTGCCAGCAGCCCCCGCTCCCTTTCGTACGGGGGAGGGAACACTGAAGCTTTCTTT. Translated: CASSPRSLSYGGGNTEAFF.

The V call is TRBV7-2, the J call TRBJ2-1; D possibly corresponds to TRBD1 (6 bases). Germline lookup yields CDR1 SGHTA and CDR2 FQGNSA. The CDR3 covers 14 residues. Trimming removed 5 bases at V and 5 bases at J, with 13 bases between. The CDR3 region has the DNA TGTGCCAGCAGCCCTTGGGGGCAGCACAATGAGCAGTTCTTC. This codes for CASSPWGQHNEQFF. The full variable domain, rest sourced from reference TRBV7-2 and TRBJ2-1, is GAGVSQSPSNKVTEKGKDVELRCDPISGHTALYWYRQSLGQGLEFLIYFQGNSAPDKSGLPSDRFSAERTGGSVSTLTIQRTQQEDSAVYLCASSPWGQHNEQFFGPGTRLTVL.

CDR3 DNA: TGCGCCAGCAGCTTAGGCGGTGAAAAACTGTTTTTT. Translation: CASSLGGEKLFF. The rearrangement links TRBV5-1 to TRBJ1-4; D unresolved. This CDR3 has 12 residues. Germline V gives CDR1 SGHRS, CDR2 YFSETQ. The V gene lost 2 bases and the J gene lost 7 bases, with 6 bases spanning the gap.

The chain recombines TRBV19 with TRBJ2-5; no clear D gene. The germline V gene has CDR1 LNHDA and CDR2 SQIVND (reference sequence). Trimming left V 3 bases short and J 5 bases short, with 19 bases between. This CDR3 has 16 residues. CDR3 protein: CASSIGPGSLDETQYF. CDR3 in DNA: TGTGCCAGTAGTATCGGTCCCGGCTCCCTCGATGAGACCCAGTACTTC.

This clone was counted a few times. The chain carries TRBV18 and TRBJ2-7, with TRBD2 identical over 10 bases. CDR3 length: 14 amino acids. J was trimmed by 4 bases and V by 5 bases; bases with no gene match: 5. Germline V CDR1 and CDR2: KGHSH, LQKENI. This CDR3 is CASSKTSGAYEQYF. The CDR3 DNA is TGTGCCAGCTCAAAAACTAGCGGGGCTTACGAGCAGTACTTC. The full variable domain, in which reference TRBV18 and TRBJ2-7 provide the parts outside the CDR3, is NAGVMQNPRHLVRRRGQEARLRCSPMKGHSHVYWYRQLPEEGLKFMVYLQKENIIDESGMPKERFSAEFPKEGPSILRIQQVVRGDSAAYFCASSKTSGAYEQYFGPGTRLTVT.

This clone was picked up a small number of times. V is TRBV4-3 and J is TRBJ2-3; no reliable D call. The CDR3 loop spans 15 amino acids. Germline V gives CDR1 LGHNA, CDR2 YSLEER. The V gene lost 0 bases and the J gene lost 0 bases, with 7 bases spanning the gap. In nucleotides, the CDR3 is TGCGCCAGCAGCCAAGACTGGCAAAGCACAGATACGCAGTATTTT. Its protein is CASSQDWQSTDTQYF.

The V call is TRBV27, the J call TRBJ2-3; D gene uncertain. The CDR3 totals 15 residues. The ends were cut back, 7 bases at V and 1 base at J, with 15 bases in the middle. The germline V gene has CDR1 MNHEY and CDR2 SMNVEV (reference sequence). Written as DNA, the CDR3 is TGTGCCAGCACGACAAACCCTCGTCGCACAGATACGCAGTATTTT. Its protein product is CASTTNPRRTDTQYF.

There are a few counts of this clone. V gene TRBV11-2 combines with J gene TRBJ2-3; D unresolved. Germline CDR1 reads SGHAT; CDR2 reads FQNNGV. The CDR3 totals 13 residues. Trimming shortened V by 3 bases and J by 6 bases, and 10 bases separated the two germline ends. CDR3 sequence reads: CASSFGFGDTQYF. DNA for the CDR3: TGTGCCAGCAGCTTCGGATTTGGGGATACGCAGTATTTT.

V usage is TRBV29-1 and J usage is TRBJ2-7; D ambiguous. Between the trimmed V and J ends, which lost 4 bases and 0 bases, there was a span of 7 bases. The CDR3 covers 12 residues. CDR1 SQVTM and CDR2 ANQGSEA come from the germline V gene. The CDR3 loop reads CSVGTVSYEQYF. The CDR3 coding sequence is TGCAGCGTTGGTACGGTCTCCTACGAGCAGTACTTC.

In its sample, this clone was seen a few times. The rearrangement uses TRBV7-2 and TRBJ2-3, with D hard to call. The CDR3 is made up of 13 amino acids. The ends were cut back, 2 bases at V and 3 bases at J, with 6 bases in the middle. Germline lookup yields CDR1 SGHTA and CDR2 FQGNSA. The CDR3 spells CASSLYETDTQYF. The CDR3 nucleotides are TGTGCCAGCAGCTTATATGAAACAGATACGCAGTATTTT.

This clone has only a few counts. The CDR3 region has the DNA TGTGCCTGGAGTAAACAGGGGGCGCGAGAAGCTTTCTTT. It specifies CAWSKQGAREAFF. This chain connects TRBV30 to TRBJ1-1; 9 positions match TRBD1. Germline V CDR1 and CDR2: GTSNPN, SVGIG (reference sequence). CDR3 length equals 13 residues. With 2 bases clipped from V and 8 bases from J, the junction kept 6 bases outside the gene matches.

This clone occurred a few times. The chain is built from TRBV2 and TRBJ2-3; D remains unclear. Trimming took off 8 bases at V and 6 bases at J, with 18 bases between the two ends. CDR1 is SNHLY, CDR2 FYNNEI, per germline. This CDR3 has 14 amino acids. CDR3 region: CASDEIRGVDTQYF. CDR3 coding DNA: TGTGCCAGCGACGAAATCAGAGGTGTGGATACGCAGTATTTT. The entire variable domain, with the rest obtained from reference TRBV2 and TRBJ2-3, is as follows: EPEVTQTPSHQVTQMGQEVILRCVPISNHLYFYWYRQILGQKVEFLVSFYNNEISEKSEIFDDQFSVERPDGSNFTLKIRSTKLEDSAMYFCASDEIRGVDTQYFGPGTRLTVL.

The chain carries TRBV4-1 and TRBJ2-5; 9 positions agree with TRBD2. CDR1 is MGHRA, CDR2 YSYEKL, per germline. Trimming removed 1 base from V and 4 bases from J; junction bases left unmatched: 13. The CDR3 totals 18 residues. CDR3 in DNA: TGCGCCAGCAGCCAAGGGATTGGGACTAGCTTGGGTGCAGAGACCCAGTACTTC. This gives the protein CASSQGIGTSLGAETQYF.

This clone was seen a handful of times. V and J are TRBV29-1 and TRBJ1-2; 8 bases are shared with TRBD1. The trim removed 7 bases at V and 8 bases at J, leaving 12 bases unmatched. The CDR3 contains 13 residues. Germline V gene data show CDR1 as SQVTM and CDR2 as ANQGSEA. The CDR3 is CSAGRQGREGYTF. The CDR3 region has the DNA TGCAGCGCCGGAAGACAGGGGAGGGAAGGCTACACCTTC.

The J gene is TRBJ2-5, the V gene TRBV5-1, with D possibly being TRBD1 (6 bases). This CDR3 has 14 residues. V was pared by 0 bases and J by 3 bases, with 9 bases between. Germline V gene data show CDR1 as SGHRS and CDR2 as YFSETQ. CDR3 sequence (DNA): TGCGCCAGCAGCTTGGGACAGGCAGAAGAGACCCAGTACTTC. Translated, it gives CASSLGQAEETQYF.

This sequence joins TRBV30 and TRBJ2-1; 7 bases fit TRBD2. The CDR3 sequence is 13 residues long. V was pared by 3 bases and J by 8 bases, with 7 bases of the junction left unmatched. Germline lookup yields CDR1 GTSNPN and CDR2 SVGIG (reference sequence). The CDR3 DNA follows: TGTGCCTGGAGGGCGGGGGAGGGCCATGAGCAGTTCTTC. Translation: CAWRAGEGHEQFF.

The rearrangement joins TRBV5-6 to TRBJ1-5; no reliable D call. Germline V gene sequence: CDR1 SGHDT, CDR2 YYEEEE. V lost 5 bases, J lost 7 bases, and 10 bases lay in between. This CDR3 comprises 12 residues. Here the CDR3 DNA reads TGTGCCAGCAGTTTACCGGACCAGCCCCAGCATTTT. Its protein product is CASSLPDQPQHF.

This clone was counted only a few times. The rearrangement links TRBV5-1 to TRBJ2-7; the D gene is possibly TRBD1 (6 bases). The germline V gene has CDR1 SGHRS and CDR2 YFSETQ. The CDR3 has 14 residues. V lost 2 bases and J lost 2, with 11 bases in between. CDR3 sequence (DNA): TGCGCCAGCAGCTTAACAGGGTCCCCCTACGAGCAGTACTTC. It is translated as CASSLTGSPYEQYF.

The table lists this clone with a few counts. V gene TRBV14 combines with J gene TRBJ2-1, with 7 bases identical to TRBD1. CDR1 is SGHDN and CDR2 is FVKESK in the germline V gene. The V gene end was trimmed by 4 bases and the J gene end by 7 bases; junction bases not matched to a gene: 4. This CDR3 region has 13 residues. The CDR3 is CASSRRTGNEQFF. The CDR3 nucleotides are TGTGCCAGCAGCCGGAGGACAGGAAATGAGCAGTTCTTC. Drawing the rest from reference TRBV14 and TRBJ2-1, the complete variable domain is EAGVTQFPSHSVIEKGQTVTLRCDPISGHDNLYWYRRVMGKEIKFLLHFVKESKQDESGMPNNRFLAERTGGTYSTLKVQPAELEDSGVYFCASSRRTGNEQFFGPGTRLTVL.

This chain connects TRBV5-4 to TRBJ2-5, with D tentatively TRBD1 (6 bases). With 4 bases removed from V and 5 bases from J, the gap between germline ends came to 15 bases. This CDR3 spans 14 amino acids. The germline gives CDR1 SGHNT, CDR2 YYREEE (reference sequence). The CDR3 DNA reads as TGTGCCAGCAGCCCCGAGGGGGTTAGGGAGACCCAGTACTTC. This gives the protein CASSPEGVRETQYF.

The rearrangement joins TRBV15 to TRBJ1-5, with 10 bases fitting TRBD1. Germline trimming cut 0 bases from V and 7 bases from J; bases unmatched to any gene: 6. The CDR3 covers 16 residues. Germline V gene sequence: CDR1 LNHNV, CDR2 YYDKDF (reference sequence). The CDR3 DNA reads TGTGCCACCAGCAGAGACGGGACAGGGGAGTACCAGCCCCAGCATTTT. It translates to CATSRDGTGEYQPQHF.

This clone was observed a handful of times. This chain joins TRBV7-9 and TRBJ2-1; perhaps TRBD1 as D (6 bases). In germline, CDR1 is SEHNR, CDR2 FQNEAQ (reference sequence). This CDR3 has 14 residues. Trimming cost V 3 bases and J 8 bases, with 14 bases left between them. CDR3 DNA: TGTGCCAGCAGCTTTGGCAGGGGAAGGGATGAGCAGTTCTTC. Its translation is CASSFGRGRDEQFF.

The chain combines TRBV29-1 with TRBJ2-3; a possible D gene is TRBD1 (6 bases). This CDR3 region has 14 residues. Per the germline V gene, CDR1 is SQVTM and CDR2 is ANQGSEA. V was clipped by 4 bases and J by 1 base, with 12 bases between them. The CDR3 protein is CSVVEGVGTDTQYF. DNA of the CDR3: TGCAGCGTTGTAGAGGGGGTGGGCACAGATACGCAGTATTTT.

This clone was seen a few times. One end of the junction is discordant with germline, which a read error may explain. The chain is built from TRBV5-1 and TRBJ2-6; D possibly corresponds to TRBD1 (5 bases). CDR3 size: 17 residues. CDR1 SGHRS and CDR2 YFSETQ come from the germline V gene. In DNA form, the CDR3 reads TGCGCCAGCTGCTTGGTGGGGCAGGGCTCTGGGGCCAACGTCCTGACTTTC. It encodes CASCLVGQGSGANVLTF.

This clone occurred a few times. The J gene is TRBJ2-2, the V gene TRBV30, with TRBD2 as a possible D gene (5 bases). Looked up from germline, CDR1 is GTSNPN and CDR2 is SVGIG (reference sequence). V was shortened by 1 base and J by 5 bases, with 11 bases between the two germline ends. The CDR3 is 14 amino acids. CDR3 sequence: CAWSALGVTGELFF. CDR3 DNA sequence: TGTGCCTGGAGTGCTCTCGGGGTTACCGGGGAGCTGTTTTTT.